The 23 T cell receptor beta chains in this list originate from one sample, sequenced in a study of vaccination effects on CD4 cells after COVID-19 (dated by TCRdb to between 2021 and 2023). Libraries were made using the immunoSEQ multiplex PCR assay. TCRdb stores this immuneACCESS table with in-frame sequences only. Part of the clones is absent; in the studies checked, under half of the shortfall reflects unresolved V genes, and no reason is known for the rest. The sample table lists under 70,000 clones, about 77% of them with a count of one. The top ten constitute around 5% of the sample. In the ViraFEST assay, PBMC were stimulated with viral peptide pools, and TCR sequencing was then used to find antigen-specific CD4+ T cell clonotypes based on their expansion. After roughly 11 days of culture, CD4+ T cells were isolated with the EasySep CD4+ T cell isolation kit. PCR-confirmed SARS-CoV-2 infection had occurred in convalescent patients between March and December 2020, before the Alpha, Beta and Delta variants emerged in the United States.

No antigen has been assigned to these receptors. Material: CD4+ T cells from PBMCs cultured with HIV peptides, obtained before COVID-19 vaccination. In light of the paper, this sample's cell subset or site label describes: HIV-1 Nef peptide pool negative control/reference culture. These TCRs come from a human donor who had a prior SARS-CoV-2 infection.

The chain combines TRBV2 with TRBJ2-5; 10 nucleotides align to TRBD2. Per germline, CDR1 SNHLY and CDR2 FYNNEI. The V gene end was trimmed by 4 bases and the J gene end by 4 bases; junction bases not matched to a gene: 9. CDR3 length: 16 amino acids. The CDR3 region is CASSVTSGRAGETQYF. The CDR3 region has the DNA TGTGCCAGCAGTGTAACCAGCGGGAGGGCCGGAGAGACCCAGTACTTC.

A single count supports this clone. This chain connects TRBV9 to TRBJ1-2, with 7 bases lining up with TRBD1. The V gene's germline CDR1 is SGDLS and CDR2 YYNGEE. The V segment lost 3 bases and the J segment 5 bases; nucleotides outside the gene matches: 19. This CDR3 comprises 18 residues. The CDR3 loop reads CASSDRFGGGPFQYGYTF. CDR3 in DNA: TGTGCCAGCAGCGATCGATTTGGAGGGGGCCCGTTCCAATATGGCTACACCTTC.

The gene calls are TRBV12-3 or TRBV12-4 and TRBJ1-1; D is unclear. The CDR3 extends over 13 amino acids. V gave up 3 bases and J gave up 7 bases, with 12 bases separating them. The chain's CDR3 is CASSLSFGYEAFF. In DNA form, the CDR3 reads TGTGCCAGCAGTTTGTCATTCGGATATGAAGCTTTCTTT.

The chain has TRBV15 and TRBJ1-4; no reliable D call. With 0 bases removed from V and 6 bases from J, the gap between germline ends came to 11 bases. There are 15 residues in the CDR3. Germline loops: CDR1 LNHNV, CDR2 YYDKDF (reference sequence). CDR3: CATSRDLGWDEKLFF. The CDR3 coding sequence is TGTGCCACCAGCAGAGATCTGGGGTGGGATGAAAAACTGTTTTTT.

The table lists this clone with a few counts. The chain recombines TRBV5-1 with TRBJ1-3, with D hard to call. The CDR3 sequence is 12 residues long. Trimming cost V 4 bases and J 8 bases, with 10 bases left between them. Germline CDR1 reads SGHRS; CDR2 reads YFSETQ. The CDR3 DNA is TGCGCCAGCAGCACGCATGGGGACACCATATATTTT. Translated, it gives CASSTHGDTIYF.

This rearrangement joins TRBV27 to TRBJ2-6, with TRBD2 matching over 7 bases. Germline assignment: CDR1 MNHEY and CDR2 SMNVEV (reference sequence). The CDR3 spans 17 residues. V shed 4 bases and J 4 bases; nucleotides not matched to a gene: 10. The CDR3 reads CASSWRGIPPGANVLTF. CDR3 sequence (DNA): TGTGCCAGCAGTTGGCGGGGGATCCCCCCCGGGGCCAACGTCCTGACTTTC.

This chain uses TRBV7-9 with TRBJ2-2; no clear D. V was cut by 5 bases and J by 5 bases, with 6 bases left in between. The CDR3 loop spans 12 amino acids. Germline V gene lookup returns CDR1 SEHNR and CDR2 FQNEAQ (reference sequence). The chain's CDR3 is CASSPITGELFF. CDR3 nucleotides: TGTGCCAGCAGCCCGATAACCGGGGAGCTGTTTTTT.

V and J are TRBV5-8 and TRBJ2-1, with TRBD2 identical over 12 bases. The CDR3 spans 16 residues. With 1 base clipped from V and 10 bases from J, the junction kept 9 bases outside the gene matches. Looked up from germline, CDR1 is SGHTS and CDR2 is YDEGEE. The CDR3 region is CASSLFSLAGGQEQFF. DNA of the CDR3: TGTGCCAGCAGCTTGTTTTCGCTAGCGGGAGGGCAAGAGCAGTTCTTC.

V usage is TRBV19 and J usage is TRBJ2-5; the D gene is possibly TRBD1 (6 bases). With 3 bases removed from V and 4 bases from J, the gap between germline ends came to 15 bases. The CDR3 has 15 amino acids. Germline V gene sequence: CDR1 LNHDA, CDR2 SQIVND (reference sequence). The CDR3 spells CASSISTGMRETQYF. CDR3 nucleotide sequence: TGTGCCAGTAGTATTTCCACAGGGATGAGAGAGACCCAGTACTTC.

V is TRBV3-1 (or the pseudogene TRBV3-2) and J is TRBJ1-6; 7 bases are a match to TRBD1. Per germline, CDR1 LGHDT and CDR2 YNNKEL (reference sequence). The CDR3 is made up of 14 amino acids. V lost 4 bases and J lost 4; bases outside the gene matches: 1. In DNA form, the CDR3 reads TGTGCCAGCAGCCTACAGGGGTATAATTCACCCCTCCACTTT. Translation gives CASSLQGYNSPLHF.

The chain combines TRBV7-3 with TRBJ2-2; 7 positions agree with TRBD1. Germline V gene lookup returns CDR1 SGHTA and CDR2 FQGTGA. The CDR3 loop spans 18 amino acids. Unmatched junction bases numbered 9, after V lost 2 bases and J lost 0 bases. CDR3 DNA: TGTGCCAGCAGCTTAGGGGACAGATTTACCGCGAACACCGGGGAGCTGTTTTTT. The encoded protein is CASSLGDRFTANTGELFF.

The V call is TRBV15, the J call TRBJ2-1; D might be TRBD2 (6 bases). The CDR3 runs to 16 residues. Germline V gene data show CDR1 as LNHNV and CDR2 as YYDKDF (reference sequence). The V end was cut by 2 bases, the J end by 7 bases, with 18 bases between. CDR3 DNA: TGTGCCACCAGCAGATCGATTAGCGGAGAAAGGAATGAGCAGTTCTTC. Protein sequence: CATSRSISGERNEQFF.

The CDR3 reads CASSQDLVRREGNEQYF. As DNA, the CDR3 is TGCGCCAGCAGCCAAGATTTGGTTAGGCGGGAGGGGAACGAGCAGTACTTC. The V call is TRBV4-3, the J call TRBJ2-7; 9 bases line up with TRBD2. Germline CDR1 LGHNA, CDR2 YSLEER. The CDR3 is 17 amino acids. Germline trimming cut 0 bases from V and 5 bases from J; bases unmatched to any gene: 11.

The chain recombines TRBV28 with TRBJ2-1; a weak D match, TRBD1 (6 bases). Germline loops: CDR1 MDHEN, CDR2 SYDVKM. The V and J ends lost 6 bases and 7 bases respectively, with 16 bases between them. The CDR3 has 14 residues. The CDR3 DNA reads as TGTGCCAGCAGCGTTAGGGGGTTTGGGAATGAGCAGTTCTTC. Its translation: CASSVRGFGNEQFF.

The V and J genes are TRBV3-1 (or the pseudogene TRBV3-2) and TRBJ1-1; no clear D. Germline CDR1 is LGHDT and CDR2 is YNNKEL (reference sequence). Trimming stripped 1 base from V and 4 bases from J, with 7 bases between. This CDR3 has 13 amino acids. The CDR3 nucleotides read TGTGCCAGCAGCCAAGGGTGGGGCACTGAAGCTTTCTTT. Translation: CASSQGWGTEAFF.

The chain has TRBV5-1 and TRBJ1-3, with 11 bases fitting TRBD1. The CDR3 totals 17 residues. Germline V gene data show CDR1 as SGHRS and CDR2 as YFSETQ. The ends lost 4 bases at V and 0 bases at J; junction bases unmatched: 6. The CDR3 nucleotides read TGCGCCAGCAGCCCGGGACAGGGGGATCCCTCTGGAAACACCATATATTTT. Its translation: CASSPGQGDPSGNTIYF.

The rearrangement uses TRBV7-2 and TRBJ1-5; D ambiguous. The ends were cut back, 6 bases at V and 4 bases at J, with 19 bases in the middle. The CDR3 is 16 residues long. Germline-derived CDR1 and CDR2 are SGHTA and FQGNSA. CDR3 nucleotides: TGTGCCAGCAGTTCAGACCCGATGCTCTTGAATCAGCCCCAGCATTTT. Translating gives CASSSDPMLLNQPQHF.

The J gene is TRBJ1-2, the V gene TRBV6-5, with 12 bases fitting TRBD1. The V gene's germline CDR1 is MNHEY and CDR2 SVGAGI. After removal of 6 bases from V and 4 bases from J, the junction contained 6 bases not matched to a gene. The CDR3 spans 15 residues. CDR3 coding DNA: TGTGCCAGCAGAAGGCGGGACAGGGGGCCCTATGGCTACACCTTC. Its translation is CASRRRDRGPYGYTF.

The chain is built from TRBV5-6 and TRBJ2-1; TRBD2 aligns across 7 bases. Germline V gene sequence: CDR1 SGHDT, CDR2 YYEEEE. V lost 0 bases, J lost 2 bases, and 5 bases stayed unmatched. This CDR3 region has 16 residues. In DNA, the CDR3 is TGTGCCAGCAGCTTGGCCGCGCTAGCGGCCTACAATGAGCAGTTCTTC. It encodes CASSLAALAAYNEQFF.

This chain joins TRBV6-9 and TRBJ2-1; 9 nucleotides agree with TRBD2. The CDR3 has 21 residues. In germline, CDR1 is MNHGY, CDR2 SVAAGI. Unmatched junction bases numbered 27, after V lost 2 bases and J lost 10 bases. CDR3 nucleotide sequence: TGTGCCAGCAGTTATATACTTCCCAGGGGGGCGGGAGGGCCAGGAGTGTGGGAGCAGTTCTTC. Translating gives CASSYILPRGAGGPGVWEQFF.

This chain connects TRBV2 to TRBJ1-2, with TRBD1 as a possible D gene (5 bases). The CDR3 loop spans 15 amino acids. V was clipped by 0 bases and J by 8 bases, with 16 bases between them. The germline V gene has CDR1 SNHLY and CDR2 FYNNEI. CDR3 protein: CASSEAGGFLYGYTF. The CDR3 bases are TGTGCCAGCAGTGAAGCGGGGGGGTTCCTTTACGGCTACACCTTC.

This clone was recorded only once. The rearrangement joins TRBV6-2 or TRBV6-3 to TRBJ2-7, with D hard to call. Germline lookup yields CDR1 MNHEY and CDR2 SVGEGT. The V gene lost 2 bases and the J gene lost 6 bases, with 14 bases spanning the gap. This CDR3 region has 14 residues. The DNA for the CDR3 is TGTGCCAGCAGTTACCCCTCCGTAGGGCGCGAGCAGTACTTC. This codes for CASSYPSVGREQYF.

This chain joins TRBV6-5 and TRBJ1-2; D is possibly TRBD1 (6 bases). The germline V gene encodes CDR1 MNHEY and CDR2 SVGAGI. V dropped 5 bases and J dropped 2 bases, with 9 bases sitting between them. The CDR3 length is 13 residues. DNA of the CDR3: TGTGCCAGCAGTCGGGGGCTAAACTATGGCTACACCTTC. Protein product: CASSRGLNYGYTF.